Listed here are 18 T cell receptor beta chains from one sample, sequenced in a study of blood T cells in healthy people across ages. Sample-barcoded 5' priming and a J-beta primer mix drove a second PCR of about 6 to 12 cycles. TCRdb recomputed calls from the 5' RACE reads with MiXCR, one row per CDR3 protein. The sample has roughly 1.5 million distinct CDR3 sequences; approximately 42% are singletons. The sequencing sample was made of blood. These receptors originate from a woman in her late teens or twenties in good health.

The chain is built from TRBV20-1 and TRBJ2-5, with 10 bases aligning to TRBD2. J was trimmed by 2 bases and V by 0 bases; bases with no gene match: 6. The CDR3 extends over 16 amino acids. The germline V gene encodes CDR1 DFQATT and CDR2 SNEGSKA (reference sequence). The CDR3 spells CSARDLLAGVQETQYF. The CDR3 nucleotides are TGCAGTGCTAGAGATCTGCTAGCGGGAGTACAAGAGACCCAGTACTTC.

The gene calls are TRBV7-2 and TRBJ2-3; no clear D gene. This CDR3 comprises 11 residues. V was shortened by 5 bases and J by 8 bases, with 8 bases between the two germline ends. Germline V gives CDR1 SGHTA, CDR2 FQGNSA. As DNA, the CDR3 is TGTGCCAGCAGCCTACCCAGTACGCAGTATTTT. Translation gives CASSLPSTQYF.

The V call is TRBV7-8, the J call TRBJ2-3; D is unresolved. The germline V gene encodes CDR1 SGHVS and CDR2 FQNEAQ. The CDR3 is 14 amino acids. V was trimmed by 5 bases and J by 2 bases, leaving 11 bases between them. This chain's CDR3 is CASSIRGVTDTQYF. For the CDR3, the DNA is TGTGCCAGCAGCATCCGCGGAGTCACAGATACGCAGTATTTT.

The gene calls are TRBV7-2 and TRBJ2-3; D unclear. The V end lost 5 bases, the J end lost 2 bases, and 14 bases lay between the germline ends. The germline V gene encodes CDR1 SGHTA and CDR2 FQGNSA. The CDR3 is 15 amino acids. This CDR3 is CASSKVTSFTDTQYF. The CDR3 bases are TGTGCCAGCAGCAAGGTCACGTCCTTCACAGATACGCAGTATTTT.

The chain links TRBV29-1 to TRBJ1-1; 7 positions agree with TRBD1. Germline-derived CDR1 and CDR2 are SQVTM and ANQGSEA. This CDR3 comprises 13 residues. The trim removed 4 bases at V and 8 bases at J, leaving 10 bases unmatched. The CDR3 DNA is TGCAGCGTTGGTGGGACAGTGTTAGGAGAAGCTTTCTTT. Its translation: CSVGGTVLGEAFF.

The CDR3 region is CSALQGQNSYNEQYF. The DNA of the CDR3 is TGCAGTGCTCTACAGGGGCAGAACTCCTACAATGAGCAGTACTTC. The V gene is TRBV20-1, the J gene TRBJ2-1, with 7 bases lining up with TRBD1. The DNA matches TRBJ2-7 better at its end, which makes the J call doubtful. CDR3 length: 15 amino acids. CDR1 DFQATT and CDR2 SNEGSKA come from the germline V gene (reference sequence).

The CDR3 DNA reads as TGTGCCAGTAGCCCGTGGGGTTCTGAAGCTTTCTTT. As protein: CASSPWGSEAFF. The genes are TRBV19 and TRBJ1-1; D not resolved. The CDR3 contains 12 residues. Deletions cut 6 bases from V and 6 bases from J, with 11 bases between. The germline gives CDR1 LNHDA, CDR2 SQIVND (reference sequence).

There are a few counts of this clonotype. The chain couples TRBV27 to TRBJ1-2; D gene uncertain. Trimming took 5 bases from V and 6 from J, leaving 13 bases between them. This CDR3 comprises 13 residues. Per germline, CDR1 MNHEY and CDR2 SMNVEV (reference sequence). CDR3: CASSQRNQDGYTF. CDR3 nucleotides: TGTGCCAGCAGTCAAAGGAACCAGGATGGCTACACCTTC.

The sample holds a few counts of this clonotype. The V gene is TRBV7-4, the J gene TRBJ1-5; D call uncertain. Germline V gene sequence: CDR1 SGHVT, CDR2 SQSDAQ. The CDR3 is 15 amino acids. V shed 7 bases and J shed 3 bases, with 16 bases lying between them. The CDR3 protein is CASTKGRTANQPQHF. CDR3 coding DNA: TGTGCCAGCACAAAAGGAAGGACCGCCAATCAGCCCCAGCATTTT.

There are a few counts of this clonotype. The chain links TRBV3-1 to TRBJ1-1, with a weak D call TRBD1 (6 bases). CDR3 size: 15 residues. Germline V gene lookup returns CDR1 LGHDT and CDR2 YNNKEL (reference sequence). Trimming pared 3 bases from V and 8 bases from J, leaving 19 bases between. The CDR3 loop reads CASSHTGGAGREAFF. CDR3 sequence (DNA): TGTGCCAGCAGCCACACGGGGGGGGCCGGAAGGGAAGCTTTCTTT. Complete variable domain (other parts from reference TRBV3-1 and TRBJ1-1): DTAVSQTPKYLVTQMGNDKSIKCEQNLGHDTMYWYKQDSKKFLKIMFSYNNKELIINETVPNRFSPKSPDKAHLNLHINSLELGDSAVYFCASSHTGGAGREAFFGQGTRLTVV.

This clonotype was observed once. This chain links TRBV5-1 with TRBJ1-2; 7 bases fit TRBD1. This CDR3 contains 15 residues. Germline V lookup: CDR1 SGHRS, CDR2 YFSETQ. After removal of 2 bases from V and 8 bases from J, the junction contained 12 bases not matched to a gene. The DNA for the CDR3 is TGCGCCAGCAGCTTTGGAGACAGGGCGTCGCGCGGCTACACCTTC. The encoded protein is CASSFGDRASRGYTF.

CDR3 DNA: TGCAGTAACCTAATGGAGGGGAGGTACGATGAGCAGTTCTTC. Its protein product is CSNLMEGRYDEQFF. This chain joins TRBV20-1 and TRBJ2-1; maybe TRBD2 (6 bases). Trimming took off 8 bases at V and 8 bases at J, with 22 bases between the two ends. CDR3 length equals 14 residues. The germline gives CDR1 DFQATT, CDR2 SNEGSKA (reference sequence).

This clonotype was detected only a few times. This chain links TRBV6-5 with TRBJ2-7; 10 bases are a match to TRBD1. The CDR3 runs 15 residues. V was clipped by 3 bases and J by 6 bases; unmatched bases: 8. The germline gives CDR1 MNHEY, CDR2 SVGAGI. CDR3 sequence (DNA): TGTGCCAGCAGTTATCAGGGACAGGGGAGTTGCGAGCAGTACTTC. As protein: CASSYQGQGSCEQYF.

The genes are TRBV27 and TRBJ2-3; the D is unclear. CDR3 length equals 14 residues. Germline loops: CDR1 MNHEY, CDR2 SMNVEV (reference sequence). The V gene lost 6 bases and the J gene lost 0 bases, with 10 bases spanning the gap. CDR3 loop: CASRWSPSTDTQYF. In nucleotides, the CDR3 is TGTGCCAGCAGATGGAGCCCAAGCACAGATACGCAGTATTTT.

A few counts support this clonotype. The chain has TRBV12-3 or TRBV12-4 and TRBJ2-5, with D perhaps given as TRBD1 or TRBD2 (8 bases each). V was cut by 5 bases and J by 11 bases, with 21 bases left in between. This CDR3 region has 14 residues. The CDR3 coding sequence is TGTGCCAGCAGTCCCCGGACAGGGCGGGGGGAGCAGTACTTC. Translating gives CASSPRTGRGEQYF.

The chain joins TRBV15 to TRBJ2-1; 8 bases fit TRBD1. This CDR3 is 14 amino acids long. Germline V gene sequence: CDR1 LNHNV, CDR2 YYDKDF (reference sequence). V was pared by 3 bases and J by 7 bases, with 5 bases of the junction left unmatched. CDR3 coding DNA: TGTGCCACCAGCAGCCAGGGGGCGTATAATGAGCAGTTCTTC. Amino acid sequence: CATSSQGAYNEQFF.

CDR3 sequence (DNA): TGCGCCAGCAACAGGGACGCGGGCGATGAGCAGTTCTTC. This sequence encodes CASNRDAGDEQFF. The chain uses TRBV5-1 and TRBJ2-1; D may be TRBD1 (6 bases). CDR1 SGHRS and CDR2 YFSETQ come from the germline V gene. The CDR3 extends over 13 amino acids. V lost 6 bases and J 8 bases, leaving 15 bases between the germline ends. The full variable domain, with the rest looked up from reference TRBV5-1 and TRBJ2-1, is KAGVTQTPRYLIKTRGQQVTLSCSPISGHRSVSWYQQTPGQGLQFLFEYFSETQRNKGNFPGRFSGRQFSNSRSEMNVSTLELGDSALYLCASNRDAGDEQFFGPGTRLTVL.

V is TRBV28 and J is TRBJ1-5; D remains unclear. The CDR3 has 11 amino acids. V dropped 2 bases and J dropped 11 bases, with 7 bases sitting between them. In germline, CDR1 is MDHEN, CDR2 SYDVKM. CDR3 in amino acids: CASSLDGAQHF. Written as DNA, the CDR3 is TGTGCCAGCAGTTTAGACGGGGCCCAGCATTTT.